This entry describes one T cell receptor (beta chain). The antigen is undetermined. The repertoire was sequenced with immunoSEQ multiplex PCR; TCRdb's copy has only in-frame clones and lacks some. The top ten clones hold about 5% of a sample with 150,000 or so clones, 80% to 95% of them seen once. The CDR3 loop spans 14 amino acids. CDR1 SGHTA and CDR2 FQGNSA come from the germline V gene. The J segment lost 5 bases and the V segment lost 5 bases, leaving 5 bases of the junction unmatched. This record comes from a study of T cell responses to AZD1222 COVID-19 vaccine. Study findings and constraints: No day 14 peak samples; only post-peak repertoires were characterized. Dominant CD4 TCR responses targeted spike regions 160-218 and 743-854. As reported, nearly half of all spike-specific TCRs target variant regions that are unmutated. Most donors were white British and more were female, and clonal diversity was possibly underestimated.

The TCR comes from an adult in good health. The starting material was peripheral blood, obtained on day 0 of AZD1222 vaccination. The rearrangement links TRBV7-2 to TRBJ2-5, with 10 nucleotides matching TRBD2. The CDR3 nucleotides read TGTGCCAGCAGCCAGAATAGCGGGAGGGAGACCCAGTACTTC. Translating gives CASSQNSGRETQYF. Together with reference TRBV7-2 and TRBJ2-5, the CDR3 gives the full variable domain: GAGVSQSPSNKVTEKGKDVELRCDPISGHTALYWYRQSLGQGLEFLIYFQGNSAPDKSGLPSDRFSAERTGGSVSTLTIQRTQQEDSAVYLCASSQNSGRETQYFGPGTRLLVL.